The 22 T cell receptor beta chains below come from one sample, sequenced in a study of CD8 T cells in ankylosing spondylitis. TCRdb re-called the 5' RACE reads with MiXCR, one entry per CDR3 protein. The sample includes approximately 250,000 distinct CDR3 sequences, 8.2% of them seen just once. Sequencing input: blood, either unsorted or a sorted T cell fraction (not recorded which). These receptors originate from a female donor with ankylosing spondylitis or in good health (not recorded which).

In its sample, this clonotype was seen many times. This rearrangement joins TRBV20-1 to TRBJ2-1, with TRBD2 matching 9 bases. This CDR3 has 14 amino acids. Germline loops: CDR1 DFQATT, CDR2 SNEGSKA (reference sequence). With 6 bases clipped from V and 7 bases from J, the junction kept 10 bases outside the gene matches. The CDR3 sequence: CSARSVAGVNEQFF. DNA of the CDR3: TGCAGTGCCCGGTCGGTAGCGGGGGTGAATGAGCAGTTCTTC.

This clonotype showed up many times. Here the CDR3 reads CASSVGAPAYNEQFF. The CDR3 bases are TGTGCCAGCAGCGTAGGTGCCCCCGCCTACAATGAGCAGTTCTTC. This rearrangement joins TRBV9 to TRBJ2-1; D gene ambiguous. The ends were cut back, 0 bases at V and 2 bases at J, with 9 bases in the middle. Per germline, CDR1 SGDLS and CDR2 YYNGEE. The length of the CDR3 is 15 residues.

This clonotype was seen ten or more times. The chain joins TRBV6-2 or TRBV6-3 to TRBJ2-1; D remains ambiguous. From germline, CDR1 is MNHEY and CDR2 SVGEGT. The CDR3 sequence is 15 residues long. V gave up 0 bases and J gave up 1 base, with 7 bases separating them. Here the CDR3 DNA reads TGTGCCAGCAGTTACTCAGACACGTCCTACAATGAGCAGTTCTTC. It encodes CASSYSDTSYNEQFF.

The rearrangement uses TRBV6-2 or TRBV6-3 and TRBJ2-6; D call uncertain. CDR1 is MNHEY, CDR2 SVGEGT, per germline. The CDR3 runs 16 residues. Trimming removed 9 bases at V and 0 bases at J, with 15 bases between. CDR3 protein: CASARPLGSGANVLTF. DNA of the CDR3: TGTGCCAGTGCCCGGCCCCTTGGCTCTGGGGCCAACGTCCTGACTTTC.

In this sample, this clonotype turned up many times. The gene calls are TRBV24-1 and TRBJ2-1; 7 bases fit TRBD1. This CDR3 contains 17 residues. Germline V gene data show CDR1 as KGHDR and CDR2 as SFDVKD. J was trimmed by 6 bases and V by 3 bases; bases with no gene match: 13. DNA of the CDR3: TGTGCCACCAGTGATACAAGGGGGCCTGAGAGGAGCAATGAGCAGTTCTTC. Translated: CATSDTRGPERSNEQFF.

The sample holds a few counts of this clonotype. The rearrangement joins TRBV7-2 to TRBJ1-5, with D possibly matching TRBD1 (6 bases). Per the germline V gene, CDR1 is SGHTA and CDR2 is FQGNSA. CDR3 length: 15 amino acids. The V and J ends lost 6 bases and 6 bases respectively, with 18 bases between them. The CDR3: CASSQRWGPGQPQHF. Written as DNA, the CDR3 is TGTGCCAGCAGTCAAAGATGGGGGCCTGGTCAGCCCCAGCATTTT.

With respect to this clonotype: A read error may produce the germline difference seen at one junction end. This chain joins TRBV11-2 and TRBJ2-1; 10 positions match TRBD2. This CDR3 comprises 15 residues. Germline CDR1 and CDR2: SGHAT and FQNNGV. DNA of the CDR3: TGTGTCAGCAGCTTAACAGCGGGAGGGTGGAATGAGCAGTTCTTC. Its translation: CVSSLTAGGWNEQFF.

This clonotype was seen at least ten times. This chain connects TRBV20-1 to TRBJ1-2, with D perhaps TRBD1 (5 bases). Between the trimmed V and J ends, which lost 6 bases and 14 bases, there was a span of 19 bases. There are 11 residues in the CDR3. Germline CDR1 and CDR2: DFQATT and SNEGSKA (reference sequence). The CDR3 nucleotides read TGCAGTGCCGGGGGTCAGGGAGTCGGAACCTTC. Translating gives CSAGGQGVGTF.

Ten or more counts support this clonotype. CDR3 bases: TGCAGCGCCCGGACTAGCGGGAGTCGGCAAGAGACCCAGTACTTC. Translated: CSARTSGSRQETQYF. The chain has TRBV29-1 and TRBJ2-5; 13 bases fit TRBD2. The CDR3 totals 15 residues. The germline V gene has CDR1 SQVTM and CDR2 ANQGSEA. Germline trimming cut 7 bases from V and 2 bases from J; bases unmatched to any gene: 7. The full variable domain, in which reference TRBV29-1 and TRBJ2-5 provide the parts outside the CDR3, is SAVISQKPSRDICQRGTSLTIQCQVDSQVTMMFWYRQQPGQSLTLIATANQGSEATYESGFVIDKFPISRPNLTFSTLTVSNMSPEDSSIYLCSARTSGSRQETQYFGPGTRLLVL.

The sample holds many counts of this clonotype. The rearrangement uses TRBV3-1 and TRBJ2-7; D is undetermined. Trimming pared 0 bases from V and 3 bases from J, leaving 6 bases between. This CDR3 spans 13 amino acids. Germline V CDR1 and CDR2: LGHDT, YNNKEL (reference sequence). The DNA for the CDR3 is TGTGCCAGCAGCCAAGACCGCCACTACGAGCAGTACTTC. As protein: CASSQDRHYEQYF.

This chain joins TRBV12-1 and TRBJ2-1; the DNA was not used to check the table's D call, TRBD2. TRBV12-1 is a listed pseudogene. The CDR3 contains 20 residues. CDR3 nucleotide sequence: TGTGCCAGCAGCTCCAGGCTAGCGGGAGGGGGCCTATCCTCCTACAATGAGCAGTTCTTC. Encoded protein: CASSSRLAGGGLSSYNEQFF.

The table lists this clonotype with many counts. CDR3: CSGGRTDNEQFF. CDR3 nucleotide sequence: TGCAGTGGTGGTAGGACAGACAATGAGCAGTTCTTC. The rearrangement joins TRBV20-1 to TRBJ2-1; D is possibly TRBD1 (6 bases). The length of the CDR3 is 12 residues. The germline V gene has CDR1 DFQATT and CDR2 SNEGSKA (reference sequence). V shed 7 bases and J shed 5 bases, with 12 bases lying between them.

The chain employs TRBV12-3 or TRBV12-4 and TRBJ2-2; possible D gene TRBD2, 5 bases. V lost 6 bases, J lost 5 bases, and 16 bases lay in between. CDR3 length: 15 amino acids. The DNA for the CDR3 is TGTGCCAGCAGCAGCCGGGGAAGGAAAACCGGGGAGCTGTTTTTT. Protein product: CASSSRGRKTGELFF.

This clonotype has a count of ten or more. The rearrangement uses TRBV5-1 and TRBJ2-1; the D call may be TRBD1 or TRBD2 (6 bases each). The CDR3 spans 15 residues. Trimming shortened V by 4 bases and J by 3 bases, and 14 bases separated the two germline ends. Germline CDR1 and CDR2: SGHRS and YFSETQ. CDR3 residues: CASSRGTGGYNEQFF. The CDR3 bases are TGCGCCAGCAGCAGGGGGACCGGGGGCTACAATGAGCAGTTCTTC.

This clonotype has ten or more counts. This sequence joins TRBV12-3 or TRBV12-4 and TRBJ2-3, with D possibly being TRBD2 (7 bases). The V and J ends lost 8 bases and 8 bases respectively, with 17 bases between them. The CDR3 runs to 13 residues. Written as DNA, the CDR3 is TGTGCCAGCGGGGAGGGGGGCTTTGGTACGCAGTATTTT. Translated: CASGEGGFGTQYF.

This clonotype showed up many times. The chain carries TRBV7-9 and TRBJ2-3; D is uncertain. V lost 3 bases, J lost 4 bases, and 8 bases lay in between. Germline assignment: CDR1 SEHNR and CDR2 FQNEAQ (reference sequence). This CDR3 comprises 13 residues. In DNA, the CDR3 is TGTGCCAGCAGCTTTTCTGTCGCAGATACGCAGTATTTT. Its protein product is CASSFSVADTQYF.

This clonotype was detected many times. The rearrangement uses TRBV5-4 and TRBJ1-2, with a weak D call TRBD1 (6 bases). The CDR3 totals 16 residues. Trimming pared 6 bases from V and 6 bases from J, leaving 24 bases between. Germline V gene lookup returns CDR1 SGHNT and CDR2 YYREEE (reference sequence). As DNA, the CDR3 is TGTGCCAGCACCCTTAGGGGCGGCCCATCAGGGGATGGCTACACCTTC. This translates into CASTLRGGPSGDGYTF.

This clonotype was detected ten times or more. The J gene is TRBJ2-5, the V gene TRBV4-2, with 8 bases fitting TRBD2. V was pared by 1 base and J by 6 bases, with 7 bases of the junction left unmatched. The germline gives CDR1 LGHNA, CDR2 YNFKEQ. The CDR3 is 15 amino acids. The CDR3 sequence is CASSQGTSLRKTQYF. The CDR3, as DNA: TGTGCCAGCAGCCAAGGGACTAGCCTAAGAAAGACCCAGTACTTC.

There are many counts of this clonotype. V gene TRBV28 combines with J gene TRBJ1-2; D possibly corresponds to TRBD1 (6 bases). The V end lost 6 bases, the J end lost 4 bases, and 9 bases lay between the germline ends. In germline, CDR1 is MDHEN, CDR2 SYDVKM. The CDR3 contains 12 residues. CDR3 loop: CASSTGFYGYTF. The CDR3 DNA is TGTGCCAGCAGCACAGGGTTCTATGGCTACACCTTC.

This clonotype was observed at least ten times. The chain carries TRBV24-1 and TRBJ2-1; 14 bases align to TRBD2. After removal of 4 bases from V and 8 bases from J, the junction contained 6 bases not matched to a gene. Germline CDR1 is KGHDR and CDR2 is SFDVKD. There are 16 residues in the CDR3. CDR3 bases: TGTGCCACCAGTGACTCCGGACTAGCGGGAGGATATGAGCAGTTCTTC. It is translated as CATSDSGLAGGYEQFF.

About this clonotype: The conserved phenylalanine or tryptophan normally closing the CDR3 is absent here, so this likely arose from a read error. V and J are TRBV20-1 and TRBJ1-5, with D perhaps matching TRBD1 (5 bases). In germline, CDR1 is DFQATT, CDR2 SNEGSKA (reference sequence). The CDR3 loop spans 14 amino acids. The V end was cut by 0 bases, the J end by 1 base, with 7 bases between. The CDR3 sequence: CSAREQASNQPQHL. Written as DNA, the CDR3 is TGCAGTGCTAGAGAACAGGCCAGCAATCAGCCCCAGCATCTT.

This clonotype has a count of ten or more. The chain uses TRBV20-1 and TRBJ2-1, with 12 nucleotides matching TRBD2. With V trimmed by 5 bases and J by 0 bases, 8 bases remained unmatched. Looked up from germline, CDR1 is DFQATT and CDR2 is SNEGSKA (reference sequence). The CDR3 has 17 residues. The CDR3 region is CSAPRTSGIISYNEQFF. DNA of the CDR3: TGCAGTGCTCCCCGGACTAGCGGGATCATCTCCTACAATGAGCAGTTCTTC.